This T cell receptor (beta chain) was captured in a study of cytomegalovirus exposure and HLA in healthy donors. Findings of the study overall: Published work reported that the classifier diagnosed cytomegalovirus status with high specificity and sensitivity. The study put 150 to 200 TCR beta chains on its list as cytomegalovirus-associated. There were a few CMV-associated chains whose specificity for CMV antigens was confirmed in vitro.

Libraries were prepared by immunoSEQ multiplex PCR; TCRdb keeps only in-frame clonotypes and omits some of them. The sample holds roughly 150,000 clones, approximately 86% seen once. The donors were part of the approximately 130-subject validation cohort, which stood apart from the roughly 700-subject first cohort. This clone was observed a single time. What it binds is unknown. Trimming pared 3 bases from V and 7 bases from J, leaving 7 bases between. Germline assignment: CDR1 MNHNS and CDR2 SASEGT. This CDR3 comprises 12 residues. The source of this sequence is a man aged 18 to 30 in good health and CMV-seropositive. Material: PBMCs. The chain is built from TRBV6-1 and TRBJ2-1; D gene uncertain. As DNA, the CDR3 is TGTGCCAGCAGTGATGTAGCTAATGAGCAGTTCTTC. Translation: CASSDVANEQFF.